These 24 T cell receptor beta chains were sequenced from one sample in a study of response to subunit inactivated influenza vaccine. TCRdb called the RT-PCR reads again in MiXCR, with one record for every CDR3 protein. This sample carries about 570,000 distinct CDR3 sequences, about 11% of them seen once, and the ten largest clones take 11%. This same sample was also part of a study on T cells expressing NK-cell markers. From that report: As the method of synthesis, 5'RACE template switching with UMIs yielded TCR beta cDNA.

This material consisted of PBMCs from blood, taken on the day of vaccination. These receptor sequences come from a man aged 50 to 59 who received an inactivated influenza vaccine.

The V gene is TRBV20-1, the J gene TRBJ2-3; D unclear. Germline-derived CDR1 and CDR2 are DFQATT and SNEGSKA (reference sequence). CDR3 length equals 12 residues. Trimming shortened V by 3 bases and J by 2 bases, and 6 bases separated the two germline ends. In DNA, the CDR3 is TGCAGTGCTAGGTATCCCACAGATACGCAGTATTTT. It specifies CSARYPTDTQYF.

This clonotype was counted at least ten times. The V gene is TRBV29-1, the J gene TRBJ2-1, with D possibly matching TRBD1 (5 bases). Germline V CDR1 and CDR2: SQVTM, ANQGSEA. There are 14 residues in the CDR3. The V end lost 5 bases, the J end lost 3 bases, and 14 bases lay between the germline ends. CDR3 in DNA: TGCAGCGTTTATCGGGCAGGGCGCTACAATGAGCAGTTCTTC. Its translation is CSVYRAGRYNEQFF.

This chain links TRBV5-1 with TRBJ2-3; 8 nucleotides align to TRBD2. Germline V lookup: CDR1 SGHRS, CDR2 YFSETQ. CDR3 length: 15 residues. The ends lost 1 base at V and 5 bases at J; junction bases unmatched: 6. The CDR3 DNA reads as TGCGCCAGCAGCTTGACCGGGAGGGCGGGAGATACGCAGTATTTT. This translates into CASSLTGRAGDTQYF. Full variable domain (remainder filled in from reference TRBV5-1 and TRBJ2-3): KAGVTQTPRYLIKTRGQQVTLSCSPISGHRSVSWYQQTPGQGLQFLFEYFSETQRNKGNFPGRFSGRQFSNSRSEMNVSTLELGDSALYLCASSLTGRAGDTQYFGPGTRLTVL.

This clonotype was observed a handful of times. The gene calls are TRBV6-5 and TRBJ2-1; D ambiguous. This CDR3 has 16 residues. CDR1 MNHEY and CDR2 SVGAGI come from the germline V gene. V was shortened by 2 bases and J by 0 bases, with 11 bases between the two germline ends. The CDR3 region is CASSYEAASSYNEQFF. CDR3 nucleotides: TGTGCCAGCAGTTACGAGGCGGCAAGCTCCTACAATGAGCAGTTCTTC.

V gene TRBV12-3 or TRBV12-4 combines with J gene TRBJ2-1; 8 bases align to TRBD2. Germline trimming cut 1 base from V and 7 bases from J; bases unmatched to any gene: 6. The CDR3 loop spans 15 amino acids. CDR3 in amino acids: CASSLELAGDNEQFF. In DNA form, the CDR3 reads TGTGCCAGCAGTTTAGAGCTAGCGGGCGATAATGAGCAGTTCTTC.

This clonotype was seen a few times. The CDR3 DNA reads TGCAGCGTTCTAGGGACCTACGAGCAGTACTTC. It translates to CSVLGTYEQYF. The chain has TRBV29-1 and TRBJ2-7; D call uncertain. The CDR3 is 11 residues long. Germline-derived CDR1 and CDR2 are SQVTM and ANQGSEA. Deletions cut 5 bases from V and 2 bases from J, with 7 bases between.

This clonotype was seen a few times. The chain couples TRBV18 to TRBJ2-2; D is undetermined. The V gene lost 0 bases and the J gene lost 5 bases, with 10 bases spanning the gap. Germline V gene lookup returns CDR1 KGHSH and CDR2 LQKENI. The CDR3 covers 15 residues. The DNA of the CDR3 is TGTGCCAGCTCACCACCGGCGCAGCAGACCGGGGAGCTGTTTTTT. Protein sequence: CASSPPAQQTGELFF.

The gene calls are TRBV19 and TRBJ2-2; D not resolved. The CDR3 covers 14 residues. V lost 1 base to trimming and J lost 6 bases, with 9 bases between them. Per the germline V gene, CDR1 is LNHDA and CDR2 is SQIVND (reference sequence). CDR3 loop: CASSIAGRAGELFF. The CDR3 region has the DNA TGTGCCAGTAGTATAGCAGGTCGGGCCGGGGAGCTGTTTTTT.

The CDR3 coding sequence is TGTGCCAGCAGCGAGCGGACAGCCTACGAGCAGTACTTC. Translated: CASSERTAYEQYF. The J gene is TRBJ2-7, the V gene TRBV7-9, with TRBD1 as a possible D gene (6 bases). V lost 5 bases and J lost 2, with 10 bases in between. The CDR3 runs to 13 residues. The V gene's germline CDR1 is SEHNR and CDR2 FQNEAQ (reference sequence).

This clonotype was counted a few times. The chain joins TRBV15 to TRBJ2-7; D is ambiguous. There are 15 residues in the CDR3. Trimming shortened V by 1 base and J by 3 bases, and 13 bases separated the two germline ends. CDR1 and CDR2 (germline): LNHNV, YYDKDF (reference sequence). In DNA, the CDR3 is TGTGCCACCAGCAGAGGAAGGACGGAAAACTACGAGCAGTACTTC. The encoded protein is CATSRGRTENYEQYF.

V gene TRBV2 combines with J gene TRBJ1-3; D gene ambiguous. This CDR3 is built from 16 residues. Trimming pared 0 bases from V and 3 bases from J, leaving 12 bases between. The germline V gene has CDR1 SNHLY and CDR2 FYNNEI. The DNA for the CDR3 is TGTGCCAGCAGTGAAGCGTCCGGCCTTCTTGGAAACACCATATATTTT. It specifies CASSEASGLLGNTIYF.

This clonotype was seen more than once but under ten times. The chain couples TRBV5-1 to TRBJ2-1; D remains unclear. The V and J ends lost 1 base and 0 bases respectively, with 8 bases between them. The germline V gene encodes CDR1 SGHRS and CDR2 YFSETQ. This CDR3 has 15 residues. CDR3: CASSLWGNSYNEQFF. In DNA form, the CDR3 reads TGCGCCAGCAGCTTGTGGGGTAACTCCTACAATGAGCAGTTCTTC.

This clonotype was observed at least ten times. The chain has TRBV28 and TRBJ2-5; 8 positions agree with TRBD1. The germline V gene encodes CDR1 MDHEN and CDR2 SYDVKM. V trimming: 6 bases; J trimming: 3 bases; junction bases outside the gene matches: 3. CDR3 length: 13 residues. The CDR3 reads CASSPDREETQYF. The CDR3 DNA reads TGTGCCAGCAGCCCGGACAGGGAAGAGACCCAGTACTTC.

The V gene is TRBV5-6, the J gene TRBJ2-7, with TRBD1 matching over 7 bases. Germline values: CDR1 SGHDT, CDR2 YYEEEE. The ends lost 4 bases at V and 1 base at J; junction bases unmatched: 11. The CDR3 has 16 residues. For the CDR3, the DNA is TGTGCCAGCAGCCCGGACGGGACAGTCCAATCCTACGAGCAGTACTTC. This translates into CASSPDGTVQSYEQYF.

The V gene is TRBV27, the J gene TRBJ2-1; TRBD1 aligns across 11 bases. CDR1 is MNHEY and CDR2 is SMNVEV in the germline V gene (reference sequence). With V trimmed by 5 bases and J by 3 bases, 6 bases remained unmatched. This CDR3 spans 16 amino acids. CDR3 in amino acids: CASSRAGTGGYNEQFF. The CDR3 DNA sequence: TGTGCCAGCAGTCGTGCCGGGACAGGGGGCTACAATGAGCAGTTCTTC.

The rearrangement links TRBV12-3 or TRBV12-4 to TRBJ1-1; D remains unclear. The V end was cut by 3 bases, the J end by 1 base, with 12 bases between. CDR3 length: 15 residues. The CDR3 bases are TGTGCCAGCAGTTTGTCGGGCCCCCGGAACACTGAAGCTTTCTTT. This gives the protein CASSLSGPRNTEAFF.

Ten or more counts support this clonotype. The chain employs TRBV6-1 and TRBJ2-5; TRBD2 matches 10 bases. J lost 1 base, V lost 5 bases, and 7 bases had no gene match. Germline V gene lookup returns CDR1 MNHNS and CDR2 SASEGT. This CDR3 is 16 amino acids long. The CDR3 region is CASSRRGLAAQETQYF. The CDR3 nucleotides are TGTGCCAGCAGTCGACGAGGACTAGCGGCCCAAGAGACCCAGTACTTC.

This clonotype was detected only a few times. The chain is built from TRBV4-1 and TRBJ2-1; TRBD1 matches 8 bases. From germline, CDR1 is MGHRA and CDR2 YSYEKL. The CDR3 contains 14 residues. The J segment lost 7 bases and the V segment lost 2 bases, leaving 4 bases of the junction unmatched. CDR3: CASSQWDRTNEQFF. CDR3 in DNA: TGCGCCAGCAGCCAATGGGACAGGACAAATGAGCAGTTCTTC.

This clonotype has a handful of counts. J is TRBJ1-2 and V is TRBV4-2, with 10 positions matching TRBD1. This CDR3 region has 15 residues. Germline V gives CDR1 LGHNA, CDR2 YNFKEQ. Germline trimming cut 5 bases from V and 3 bases from J; bases unmatched to any gene: 6. The CDR3 protein is CASSDRTGGHYGYTF. CDR3 DNA sequence: TGTGCCAGCAGCGACAGGACAGGGGGTCACTATGGCTACACCTTC.

At least ten counts were recorded for this clonotype. The CDR3 reads CASSLGHRGTETQYF. The CDR3 DNA sequence: TGTGCCAGCAGTTTGGGACACCGAGGAACGGAGACCCAGTACTTC. The chain has TRBV28 and TRBJ2-5; D is perhaps TRBD1 (6 bases). This CDR3 contains 15 residues. Germline V gene data show CDR1 as MDHEN and CDR2 as SYDVKM. V dropped 3 bases and J dropped 5 bases, with 16 bases sitting between them.

This clonotype was counted ten times or more. The rearrangement uses TRBV20-1 and TRBJ2-2, with 11 bases matching TRBD2. After removal of 7 bases from V and 7 bases from J, the junction contained 8 bases not matched to a gene. The CDR3 is 14 amino acids. Germline CDR1 is DFQATT and CDR2 is SNEGSKA (reference sequence). The CDR3 coding sequence is TGCAGTGTATCTAGCGGGAGGTTGGGCGGGGAGCTGTTTTTT. Translating gives CSVSSGRLGGELFF.

The chain combines TRBV7-9 with TRBJ2-5, with D uncertain. The CDR3 sequence is 15 residues long. V lost 5 bases to trimming and J lost 2 bases, with 15 bases between them. Germline assignment: CDR1 SEHNR and CDR2 FQNEAQ (reference sequence). The CDR3 nucleotides are TGTGCCAGCAGCCGACTGGCTAGGCAACAAGAGACCCAGTACTTC. Translation: CASSRLARQQETQYF.

This clonotype was counted between two and nine times. The gene calls are TRBV11-2 and TRBJ1-3; D uncertain. The CDR3 is made up of 18 amino acids. CDR1 SGHAT and CDR2 FQNNGV come from the germline V gene. Trimming shortened V by 4 bases and J by 0 bases, and 19 bases separated the two germline ends. The CDR3 DNA follows: TGTGCCAGCAGCTCCCGGACGAGTGTCCTCTTCTCTGGAAACACCATATATTTT. This translates into CASSSRTSVLFSGNTIYF.

This clonotype was seen at least ten times. V is TRBV5-1 and J is TRBJ2-7, with a weak D call TRBD1 (6 bases). V was shortened by 5 bases and J by 3 bases, with 21 bases between the two germline ends. The CDR3 totals 16 residues. Germline V gene sequence: CDR1 SGHRS, CDR2 YFSETQ. CDR3 region: CASSSDTGIKGYEQYF. The CDR3 nucleotides are TGCGCCAGCAGTAGCGACACAGGGATTAAAGGCTACGAGCAGTACTTC.